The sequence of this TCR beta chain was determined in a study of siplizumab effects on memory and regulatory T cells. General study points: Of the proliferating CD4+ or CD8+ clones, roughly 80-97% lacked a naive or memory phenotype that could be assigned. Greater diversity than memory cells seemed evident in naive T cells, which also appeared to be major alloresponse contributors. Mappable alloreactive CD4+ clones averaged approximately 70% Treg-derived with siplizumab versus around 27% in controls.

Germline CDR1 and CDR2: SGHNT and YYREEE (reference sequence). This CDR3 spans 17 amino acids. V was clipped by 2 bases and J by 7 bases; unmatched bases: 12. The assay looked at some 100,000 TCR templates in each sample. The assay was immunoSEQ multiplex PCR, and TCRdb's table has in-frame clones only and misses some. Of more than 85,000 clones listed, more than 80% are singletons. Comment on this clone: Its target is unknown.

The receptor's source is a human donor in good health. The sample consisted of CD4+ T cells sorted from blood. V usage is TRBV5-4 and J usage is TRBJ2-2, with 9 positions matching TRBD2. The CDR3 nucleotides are TGTGCCAGCAGCTTCGGTCAAAGCGGGGGGCATGGCGGGGAGCTGTTTTTT. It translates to CASSFGQSGGHGGELFF. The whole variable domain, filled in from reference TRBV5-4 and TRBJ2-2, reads ETGVTQSPTHLIKTRGQQVTLRCSSQSGHNTVSWYQQALGQGPQFIFQYYREEENGRGNFPPRFSGLQFPNYSSELNVNALELDDSALYLCASSFGQSGGHGGELFFGEGSRLTVL.